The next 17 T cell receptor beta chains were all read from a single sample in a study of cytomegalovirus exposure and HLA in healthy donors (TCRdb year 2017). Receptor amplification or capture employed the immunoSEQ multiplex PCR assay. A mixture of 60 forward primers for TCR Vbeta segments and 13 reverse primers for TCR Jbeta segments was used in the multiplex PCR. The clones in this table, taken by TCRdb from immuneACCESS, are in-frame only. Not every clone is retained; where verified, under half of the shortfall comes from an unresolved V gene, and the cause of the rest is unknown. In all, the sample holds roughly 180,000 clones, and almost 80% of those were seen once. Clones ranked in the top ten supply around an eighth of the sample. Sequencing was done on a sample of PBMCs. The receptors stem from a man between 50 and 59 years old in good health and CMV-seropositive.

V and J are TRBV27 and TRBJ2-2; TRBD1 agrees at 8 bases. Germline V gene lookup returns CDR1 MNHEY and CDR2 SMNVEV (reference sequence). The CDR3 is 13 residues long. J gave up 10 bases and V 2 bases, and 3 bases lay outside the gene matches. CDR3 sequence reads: CASSLTGGLELFF. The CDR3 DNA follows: TGTGCCAGCAGTTTAACAGGGGGTCTGGAGCTGTTTTTT.

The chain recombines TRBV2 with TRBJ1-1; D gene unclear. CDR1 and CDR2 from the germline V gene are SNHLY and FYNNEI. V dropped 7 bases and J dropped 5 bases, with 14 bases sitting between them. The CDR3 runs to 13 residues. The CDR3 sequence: CASNTGEETEAFF. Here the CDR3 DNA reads TGTGCCAGCAATACCGGGGAGGAAACTGAAGCTTTCTTT.

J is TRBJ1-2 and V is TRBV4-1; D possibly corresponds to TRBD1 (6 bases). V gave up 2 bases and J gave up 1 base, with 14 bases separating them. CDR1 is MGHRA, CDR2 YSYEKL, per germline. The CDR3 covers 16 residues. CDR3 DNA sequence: TGCGCCAGCAGCCAACCAAATAGGGGGATTAACTATGGCTACACCTTC. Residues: CASSQPNRGINYGYTF.

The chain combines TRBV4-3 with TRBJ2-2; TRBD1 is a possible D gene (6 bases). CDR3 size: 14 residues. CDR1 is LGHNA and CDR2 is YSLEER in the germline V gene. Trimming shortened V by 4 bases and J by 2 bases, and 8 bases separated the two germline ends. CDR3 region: CASSRTVNTGELFF. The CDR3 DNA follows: TGCGCCAGCAGCCGGACAGTCAACACCGGGGAGCTGTTTTTT.

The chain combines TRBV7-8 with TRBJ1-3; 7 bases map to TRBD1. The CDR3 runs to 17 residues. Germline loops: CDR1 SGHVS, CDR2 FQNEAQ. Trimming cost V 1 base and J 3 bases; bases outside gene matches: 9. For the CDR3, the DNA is TGTGCCAGCAGCTTAGAACGGACAGGACCTCTTGGAAACACCATATATTTT. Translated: CASSLERTGPLGNTIYF. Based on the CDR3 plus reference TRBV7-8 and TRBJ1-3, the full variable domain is GAGVSQSPRYKVAKRGQDVALRCDPISGHVSLFWYQQALGQGPEFLTYFQNEAQLDKSGLPSDRFFAERPEGSVSTLKIQRTQQEDSAVYLCASSLERTGPLGNTIYFGEGSWLTVV.

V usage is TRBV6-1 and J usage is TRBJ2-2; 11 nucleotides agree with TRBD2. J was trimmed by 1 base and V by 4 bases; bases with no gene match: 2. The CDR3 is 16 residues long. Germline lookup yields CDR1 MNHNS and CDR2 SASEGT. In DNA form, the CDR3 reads TGTGCCAGCAGTGTGACTAGCGGGGAGAACACCGGGGAGCTGTTTTTT. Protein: CASSVTSGENTGELFF.

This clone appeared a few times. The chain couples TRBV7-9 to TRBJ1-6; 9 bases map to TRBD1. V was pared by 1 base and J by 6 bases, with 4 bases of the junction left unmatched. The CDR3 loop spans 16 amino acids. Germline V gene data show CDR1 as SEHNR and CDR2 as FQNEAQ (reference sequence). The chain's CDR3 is CASSLGGQGFNSPLHF. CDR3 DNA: TGTGCCAGCAGCTTAGGGGGACAGGGCTTTAATTCACCCCTCCACTTT. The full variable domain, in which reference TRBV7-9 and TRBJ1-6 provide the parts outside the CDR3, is DTGVSQNPRHKITKRGQNVTFRCDPISEHNRLYWYRQTLGQGPEFLTYFQNEAQLEKSRLLSDRFSAERPKGSFSTLEIQRTEQGDSAMYLCASSLGGQGFNSPLHFGNGTRLTVT.

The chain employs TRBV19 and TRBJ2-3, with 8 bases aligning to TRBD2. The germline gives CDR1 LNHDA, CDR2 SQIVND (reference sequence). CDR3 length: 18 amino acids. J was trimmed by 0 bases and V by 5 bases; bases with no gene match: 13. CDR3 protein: CASSPRRGGTQSTDTQYF. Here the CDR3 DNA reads TGTGCCAGTAGTCCTAGACGGGGGGGGACCCAAAGCACAGATACGCAGTATTTT.

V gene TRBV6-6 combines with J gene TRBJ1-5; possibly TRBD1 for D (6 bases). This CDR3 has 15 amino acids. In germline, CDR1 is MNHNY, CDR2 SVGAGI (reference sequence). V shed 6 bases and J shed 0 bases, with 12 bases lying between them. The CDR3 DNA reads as TGTGCCAGCAGACGGACAGACGATAGCAATCAGCCCCAGCATTTT. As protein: CASRRTDDSNQPQHF.

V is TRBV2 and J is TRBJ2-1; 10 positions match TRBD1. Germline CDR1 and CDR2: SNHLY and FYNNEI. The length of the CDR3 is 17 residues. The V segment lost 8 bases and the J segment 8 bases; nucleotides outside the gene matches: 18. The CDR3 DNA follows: TGTGCCAGCTTGTCTGGGCAAGGGACAGGGGTACCGCATGAGCAGTTCTTC. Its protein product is CASLSGQGTGVPHEQFF. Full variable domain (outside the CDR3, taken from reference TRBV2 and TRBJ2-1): EPEVTQTPSHQVTQMGQEVILRCVPISNHLYFYWYRQILGQKVEFLVSFYNNEISEKSEIFDDQFSVERPDGSNFTLKIRSTKLEDSAMYFCASLSGQGTGVPHEQFFGPGTRLTVL.

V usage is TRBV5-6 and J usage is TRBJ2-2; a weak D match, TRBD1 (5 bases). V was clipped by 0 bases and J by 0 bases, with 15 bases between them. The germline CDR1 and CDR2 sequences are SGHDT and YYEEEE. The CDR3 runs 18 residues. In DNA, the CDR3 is TGTGCCAGCAGCTTGGCGGGTTCCAGGGCCTCGAACACCGGGGAGCTGTTTTTT. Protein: CASSLAGSRASNTGELFF.

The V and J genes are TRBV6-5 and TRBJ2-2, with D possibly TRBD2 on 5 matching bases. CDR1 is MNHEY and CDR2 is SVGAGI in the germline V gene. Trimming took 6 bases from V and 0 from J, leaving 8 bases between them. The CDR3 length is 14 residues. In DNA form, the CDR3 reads TGTGCCAGCAGCGGGATCGCGAACACCGGGGAGCTGTTTTTT. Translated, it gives CASSGIANTGELFF.

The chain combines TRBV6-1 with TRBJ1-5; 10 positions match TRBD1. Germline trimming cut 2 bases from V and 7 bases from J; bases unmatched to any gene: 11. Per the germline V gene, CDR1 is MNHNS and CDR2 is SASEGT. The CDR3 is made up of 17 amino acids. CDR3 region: CASSEFWGQGRQQPQHF. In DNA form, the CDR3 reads TGTGCCAGCAGTGAATTTTGGGGACAGGGGCGTCAGCAGCCCCAGCATTTT.

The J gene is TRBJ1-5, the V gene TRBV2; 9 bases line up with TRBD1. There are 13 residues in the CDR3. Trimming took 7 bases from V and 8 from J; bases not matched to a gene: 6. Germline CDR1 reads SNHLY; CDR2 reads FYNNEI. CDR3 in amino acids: CASNRQGGEPQHF. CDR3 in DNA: TGTGCCAGCAATAGACAGGGGGGCGAGCCCCAGCATTTT.

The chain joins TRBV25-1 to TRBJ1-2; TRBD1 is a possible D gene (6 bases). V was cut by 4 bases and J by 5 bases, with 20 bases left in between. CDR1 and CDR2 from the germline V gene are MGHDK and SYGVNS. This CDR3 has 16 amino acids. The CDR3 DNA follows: TGTGCCAGCAGTGGAACATGGGGGCGTAAACTTTATGGCTACACCTTC. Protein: CASSGTWGRKLYGYTF.

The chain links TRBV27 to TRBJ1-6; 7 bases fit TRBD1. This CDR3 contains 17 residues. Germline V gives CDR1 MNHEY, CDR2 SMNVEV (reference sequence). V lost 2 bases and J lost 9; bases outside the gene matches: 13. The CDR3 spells CASSLRATGIGGSPLHF. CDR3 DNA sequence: TGTGCCAGCAGTTTACGGGCGACAGGGATTGGTGGTTCACCCCTCCACTTT.

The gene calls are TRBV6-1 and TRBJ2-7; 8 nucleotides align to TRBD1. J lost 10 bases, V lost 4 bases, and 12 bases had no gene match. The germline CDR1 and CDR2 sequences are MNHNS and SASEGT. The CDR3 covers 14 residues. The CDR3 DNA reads TGTGCCAGCAGTGCCCAGGGGGCTGCTCCCCCCCAGTACTTC. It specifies CASSAQGAAPPQYF.